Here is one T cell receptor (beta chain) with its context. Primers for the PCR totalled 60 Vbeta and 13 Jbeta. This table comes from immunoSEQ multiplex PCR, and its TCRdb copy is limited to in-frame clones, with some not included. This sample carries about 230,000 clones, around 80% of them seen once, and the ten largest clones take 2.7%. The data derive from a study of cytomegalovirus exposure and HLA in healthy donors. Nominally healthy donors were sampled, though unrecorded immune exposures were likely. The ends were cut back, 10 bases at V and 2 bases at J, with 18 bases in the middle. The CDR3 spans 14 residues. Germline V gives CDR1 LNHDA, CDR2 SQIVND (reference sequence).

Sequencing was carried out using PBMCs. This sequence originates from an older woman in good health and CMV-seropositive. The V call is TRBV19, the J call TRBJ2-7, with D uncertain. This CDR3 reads CATRFQEQPYEQYF. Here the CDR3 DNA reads TGTGCCACACGCTTCCAGGAACAACCCTACGAGCAGTACTTC.